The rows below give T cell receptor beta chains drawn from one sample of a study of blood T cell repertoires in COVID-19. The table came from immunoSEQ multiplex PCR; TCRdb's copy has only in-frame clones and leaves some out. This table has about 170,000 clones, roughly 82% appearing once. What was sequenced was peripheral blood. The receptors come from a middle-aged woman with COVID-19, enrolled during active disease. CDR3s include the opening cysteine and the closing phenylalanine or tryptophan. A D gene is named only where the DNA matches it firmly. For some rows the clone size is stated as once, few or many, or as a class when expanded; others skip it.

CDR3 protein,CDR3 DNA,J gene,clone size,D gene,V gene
CASSLAVSGSTDTQYF,TGTGCCAGCAGCTTAGCGGTGTCGGGAAGCACAGATACGCAGTATTTT,TRBJ2-3,NA,NA,TRBV13
CASSEERGARTDTQYF,TGCGCCAGCAGTGAAGAGCGGGGGGCACGCACAGATACGCAGTATTTT,TRBJ2-3,once,TRBD2,TRBV10-1
CASSQGHSNYGYTF,TGTGCCAGCAGCCAAGGACATTCAAACTATGGCTACACCTTC,TRBJ1-2,NA,NA,TRBV11-1
CASSVDIIQGRTDTQYF,TGTGCCAGCAGCGTAGATATCATACAGGGGAGGACAGATACGCAGTATTTT,TRBJ2-3,NA,NA,TRBV9
CSVGGRAGGLNEQFF,TGCAGCGTTGGCGGGCGAGCGGGAGGGCTCAATGAGCAGTTCTTC,TRBJ2-1,NA,TRBD2,TRBV29-1
CASRASSGRVGDTQYF,TGTGCCAGCAGAGCCTCCAGCGGGAGGGTTGGAGATACGCAGTATTTT,TRBJ2-3,few,TRBD2,TRBV3-1/TRBV3-2
CASSFPDSKETQYF,TGTGCCAGCAGCTTTCCCGACAGTAAAGAGACCCAGTACTTC,TRBJ2-5,NA,NA,TRBV5-4
CASRMDSTSGETQYF,TGTGCCAGTAGGATGGACTCCACCTCGGGAGAGACCCAGTACTTC,TRBJ2-5,NA,NA,TRBV19
CASSQNLVYQETQYF,TGTGCCAGCAGCCAGAACCTAGTGTACCAAGAGACCCAGTACTTC,TRBJ2-5,NA,NA,TRBV3-1/TRBV3-2
CASSETGVVYYGYTF,TGTGCCAGCAGTGAAACGGGGGTGGTATACTATGGCTACACCTTC,TRBJ1-2,NA,NA,TRBV2
CASSFGGEQYF,TGTGCCAGCAGCTTCGGCGGGGAGCAGTACTTC,TRBJ2-7,NA,NA,TRBV7-9
CASSSSGVSNQPQHF,TGTGCCAGCAGTTCCAGTGGAGTCAGCAATCAGCCCCAGCATTTT,TRBJ1-5,NA,NA,TRBV27
CASSQGMGQGSGGYTF,TGCGCCAGCAGCCAAGGAATGGGACAGGGTTCTGGTGGCTACACCTTC,TRBJ1-2,NA,TRBD1,TRBV4-1
CASSSTQGLITDTQYF,TGCGCCAGCAGCTCGACACAGGGGCTCATCACAGATACGCAGTATTTT,TRBJ2-3,NA,TRBD1,TRBV5-1
CASSLAEGIYGYTF,TGCGCCAGCAGCTTGGCTGAGGGAATTTATGGCTACACCTTC,TRBJ1-2,NA,NA,TRBV5-1
CASSVGGSGANVLTF,TGTGCCAGCAGCGTGGGGGGCTCTGGGGCCAACGTCCTGACTTTC,TRBJ2-6,NA,NA,TRBV9
CASSFPDRRNEQFF,TGTGCCAGCAGCTTCCCGGACAGGCGAAATGAGCAGTTCTTC,TRBJ2-1,few,TRBD1,TRBV7-6
CASGPTGLAGRPPAYEQYF,TGTGCCAGCGGTCCCACGGGACTAGCGGGACGTCCTCCAGCCTACGAGCAGTACTTC,TRBJ2-7,few,TRBD2,TRBV27
CATSDSLSSADTQYF,TGTGCCACCAGTGATTCCTTATCTAGTGCAGATACGCAGTATTTT,TRBJ2-3,NA,NA,TRBV24-1
CASRPRTGPDNEQFF,TGTGCCAGTAGACCCCGGACAGGGCCAGACAATGAGCAGTTCTTC,TRBJ2-1,NA,TRBD1,TRBV19
CASSLGDRGTGELFF,TGTGCTAGCAGCTTAGGGGACAGGGGGACCGGGGAGCTGTTTTTT,TRBJ2-2,NA,TRBD1,TRBV7-7
CASEPSGGVTQYF,TGTGCCAGCGAGCCTAGCGGGGGGGTGACCCAGTACTTC,TRBJ2-5,once,TRBD2,TRBV7-2
CASHDRGPNTEAFF,TGTGCCAGCCACGACAGGGGACCGAACACTGAAGCTTTCTTT,TRBJ1-1,NA,TRBD1,TRBV28
CASSHTGIGETQYF,TGTGCCAGCAGCCACACAGGGATAGGGGAGACCCAGTACTTC,TRBJ2-5,NA,NA,TRBV3-1/TRBV3-2
CASSPEPSSPDTQYF,TGTGCCAGCAGTCCTGAACCTAGTTCCCCAGATACGCAGTATTTT,TRBJ2-3,few,NA,TRBV7-6